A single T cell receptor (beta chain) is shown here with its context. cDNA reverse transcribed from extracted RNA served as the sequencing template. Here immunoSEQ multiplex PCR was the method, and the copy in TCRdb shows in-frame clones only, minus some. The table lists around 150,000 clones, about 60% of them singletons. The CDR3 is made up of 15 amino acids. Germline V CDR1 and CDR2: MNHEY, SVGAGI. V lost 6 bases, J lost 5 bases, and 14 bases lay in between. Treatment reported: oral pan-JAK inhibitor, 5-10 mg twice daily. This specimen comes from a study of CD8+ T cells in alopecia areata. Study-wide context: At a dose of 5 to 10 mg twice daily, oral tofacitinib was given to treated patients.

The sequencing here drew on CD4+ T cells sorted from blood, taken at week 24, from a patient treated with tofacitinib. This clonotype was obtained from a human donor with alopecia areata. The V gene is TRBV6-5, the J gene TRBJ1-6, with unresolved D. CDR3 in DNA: TGTGCCAGCAGCCAGCAAAGCGCGCATAATTCACCCCTCCACTTT. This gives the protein CASSQQSAHNSPLHF.